The TCR beta chain described here comes from a study of PD-L1 blockade in urothelial cancer listed by TCRdb under 2017. General notes on the study: Therapy was started around 2014 for all patients, and atezolizumab 1,200 mg was administered intravenously every 3 weeks. Twenty-five of 29 patients were identified as males with urothelial cancer of bladder origin, and a prior smoking history was reported by 18 of 29 patients. Patients had an ECOG performance status of 0 or 1 and had received between 0 and 3 prior chemotherapy regimens. Blood samples were analyzed at 3 weeks after treatment start (second dose) and at 6 weeks after treatment start. A median of about 150,000 T cells and 80,000 to 95,000 unique TCRs was obtained from blood samples, and a median clonality of approximately 0.08 was observed. Somatic, immune and clinical correlates of response to PD-L1 blockade with atezolizumab in urothelial cancer were the focus of an exploratory multi-omic analysis. TCR sequencing covered pretreatment tumor samples and matched, serially collected peripheral blood taken before and after atezolizumab treatment. Durable clinical benefit was defined as a progression-free survival longer than 6 months, and TCR features were additionally tested against progression-free survival and overall survival. Whole exome sequencing and RNA sequencing of pretreatment tumors were performed alongside TCR sequencing in the same patients. Nine patients achieved durable clinical benefit and approximately 20 did not. Pretreatment blood TCR-seq was available for twenty-nine patients, at least one posttreatment blood collection was obtained for around 25 patients, and tumor TCR-seq was available for around 25 patients. General conclusions and limits of the study: Greater expansion of tumor-associated TCR clones in peripheral blood 3 weeks after the start of treatment was observed in patients with durable benefit (n of about 20, p = 0.022). Because the sample size was small (n of about 27) and many of the analyses were exploratory, the results are meant to be hypothesis-generating. Improved progression-free and overall survival was associated with having pretreatment peripheral blood TCR clonality below the median.

Synthetic TCR analog templates were spiked into each PCR so that absolute template abundance could be estimated from read counts. The immunoSEQ assay used bias-controlled V and J gene primers to amplify TCRbeta CDR3 regions from genomic DNA. Rearranged TCRbeta segments were sequenced at approximately 20X coverage. In the source study's methods: Sequencing errors were corrected by clustering, and CDR3s were annotated against IMGT so that V, D and J genes could be assigned. Downstream analyses used only productive TCRbeta rearrangements, leaving out any out-of-frame or stop-codon sequences. Clonality was computed as one minus Shannon entropy normalized by the log of the number of unique productive sequences. Fisher's exact test with Benjamini-Hochberg correction, at a threshold of adjusted p below 0.01, was used to find clones that differed between time points or between blood and tumor. TCRdb stores this immuneACCESS table with in-frame sequences only. Part of the clones is absent; in the studies checked, under half of the shortfall reflects unresolved V genes, and no reason is known for the rest. V and J calls and clone size follow that table, whereas D and trimming were derived from the DNA. The sample profile shows over 40,000 clones; 70% to 90% of them were found once. The ten largest make up approximately 2.4% of the sample.

Remarks on this clone: There is no known antigen for this receptor. No per-base quality is available; no much larger clone lies one base away.

The sample's time point label is to be understood as: peripheral blood 6 weeks after treatment start. A total of 25 to 30 patients with locally advanced or metastatic urothelial carcinoma, treated at Memorial Sloan Kettering on a trial protocol, made up the cohort. Peripheral blood mononuclear cells were collected pretreatment and during treatment, at between 1 and 8 total time points per patient. The Qiagen DNeasy Blood extraction kit was used to purify genomic DNA from total PBMCs and tumor samples. Collected pretreatment and during treatment, PBMCs were isolated and stored as previously described. CDR3 length: 13 amino acids, cysteine to phenylalanine. Only CDR3 DNA is held: 39 bases, read in frame from base 1. From a lookup of the germline V gene, CDR1 and CDR2 are MNHEY and SVGAGI. The junction shows trimming of 8 bases on V and 6 bases on J, plus 13 bases between the germline ends.

The receptor's source is a man between 70 and 80 years old with urothelial cancer. This specimen was PBMCs, taken around atezolizumab (anti-PD-L1) treatment. The chain couples TRBV6-5 to TRBJ1-4; D gene: possibly TRBD1, on 6 matching bases. The DNA sequence is TGTGCCAGCGGGGGGGGCACGTATGAAAAACTGTTTTTT. Translated, this is CASGGGTYEKLFF.